The source of this T cell receptor (beta chain) is a study of T-cell memory formation after mild COVID-19. Findings and limits, study-wide: There was a balanced CD4/CD8 profile in clones contracting day 15 to 85, and later expanders leaned CD4+. There were some responding clones in pre-infection memory, which suggested that cross-reactive memory had joined.

This clonotype appeared a few times. The antigen remains undetermined. Constant-segment-primed 5'RACE gave TCR alpha and TCR beta cDNA libraries with sample barcodes and UMIs. Each CDR3 protein is one row after TCRdb ran MiXCR on the 5' RACE reads. The data show 500,000 to 550,000 distinct CDR3 sequences, 20% seen once. The germline V gene has CDR1 SGHKS and CDR2 YYEKEE (reference sequence). This CDR3 has 16 amino acids. V was cut by 4 bases and J by 0 bases, with 13 bases left in between. This TCR was recovered from an adult woman who had mild COVID-19 (a few samples of this study predate the infection). Cell type and time point are not known. Material for sequencing was PBMCs or a T cell subset sorted from them (not recorded which). This chain links TRBV5-5 with TRBJ2-2; the D gene is possibly TRBD1 (6 bases). The CDR3 region is CASSLLGAANTGELFF. CDR3 bases: TGTGCCAGCAGCCTGCTGGGGGCAGCGAACACCGGGGAGCTGTTTTTT.